These 18 T cell receptor beta chains share one sample of origin, sequenced in a study of identical twins. Using its own MiXCR run on the 5' RACE reads, TCRdb lists one record per CDR3 protein. This sample has around 1.7 million distinct CDR3 sequences; more than 30% occur once, and the top ten carry approximately 0.25%. Sample: cord blood. These receptors originate from a newborn girl in good health.

The chain has TRBV7-9 and TRBJ2-4; 13 bases fit TRBD2. Matching the DNA end better, TRBJ2-5 makes the J call doubtful. Germline CDR1 and CDR2: SEHNR and FQNEAQ (reference sequence). The length of the CDR3 is 19 residues. CDR3 region: CASSLRVGLAGAFQETQYF. The CDR3 DNA follows: TGTGCCAGCAGCTTAAGGGTCGGACTAGCGGGAGCCTTCCAAGAGACCCAGTACTTC.

This clonotype has a count of ten or more. This chain uses TRBV5-1 with TRBJ2-7, with a possible D match to TRBD1 (6 bases). Between the trimmed V and J ends, which lost 3 bases and 1 base, there was a span of 11 bases. Germline V lookup: CDR1 SGHRS, CDR2 YFSETQ. CDR3 size: 14 residues. This CDR3 reads CASSSGQRSYEQYF. In nucleotides, the CDR3 is TGCGCCAGCAGCTCCGGACAGCGATCCTACGAGCAGTACTTC.

In this sample, this clonotype turned up a few times. V usage is TRBV3-1 and J usage is TRBJ1-1, with 8 bases that match TRBD1. J lost 6 bases, V lost 3 bases, and 6 bases had no gene match. The CDR3 covers 14 residues. Germline CDR1 is LGHDT and CDR2 is YNNKEL (reference sequence). The CDR3 coding sequence is TGTGCCAGCAGCCATTCGGACAGGGCCTCTGAAGCTTTCTTT. Translating it yields CASSHSDRASEAFF.

This clonotype was seen a few times. The chain combines TRBV5-1 with TRBJ2-1, with TRBD1 matching 7 bases. The trim removed 4 bases at V and 2 bases at J, leaving 9 bases unmatched. The CDR3 runs 16 residues. Germline V gene lookup returns CDR1 SGHRS and CDR2 YFSETQ. The CDR3 bases are TGCGCCAGCAGCCGATCCCCCGGGACAGCCTACAATGAGCAGTTCTTC. The encoded protein is CASSRSPGTAYNEQFF. The full variable domain, its missing parts supplied by reference TRBV5-1 and TRBJ2-1, is KAGVTQTPRYLIKTRGQQVTLSCSPISGHRSVSWYQQTPGQGLQFLFEYFSETQRNKGNFPGRFSGRQFSNSRSEMNVSTLELGDSALYLCASSRSPGTAYNEQFFGPGTRLTVL.

V usage is TRBV27 and J usage is TRBJ1-2; D gene unclear. The V and J ends lost 5 bases and 2 bases respectively, with 15 bases between them. Germline CDR1 MNHEY, CDR2 SMNVEV (reference sequence). The CDR3 covers 15 residues. The CDR3 reads CASSRNTLSNYGYTF. CDR3 nucleotide sequence: TGTGCCAGCAGTCGCAACACACTTTCGAACTATGGCTACACCTTC.

On this clonotype itself: This may come from a read error, since a much larger clone is one base off. The chain joins TRBV4-2 to TRBJ2-1; TRBD2 agrees at 11 bases. The CDR3 length is 16 residues. Looked up from germline, CDR1 is LGHNA and CDR2 is YNFKEQ. The CDR3 DNA reads TGTGCCAGCAGCCAAGATTCGCTAGCGGGAGGCAATGGGCAGTTCTTC. As protein: CASSQDSLAGGNGQFF.

The V gene is TRBV6-6, the J gene TRBJ1-1; TRBD1 is a possible D gene (5 bases). This CDR3 has 15 residues. Germline V CDR1 and CDR2: MNHNY, SVGAGI (reference sequence). Trimming stripped 2 bases from V and 1 base from J, with 11 bases between. The chain's CDR3 is CASSYGGAGNTEAFF. Here the CDR3 DNA reads TGTGCCAGCAGTTACGGAGGGGCTGGGAACACTGAAGCTTTCTTT.

As concerns this clonotype: Compared with germline, one end of the junction differs, possibly owing to a read error. The chain is built from TRBV5-1 and TRBJ2-1, with TRBD2 matching over 9 bases. This CDR3 is 14 amino acids long. The germline gives CDR1 SGHRS, CDR2 YFSETQ. The CDR3 here is CASSWTSVYNVQFF. The DNA of the CDR3 is TGCGCCAGCAGCTGGACTAGCGTCTACAATGTGCAGTTCTTC. The variable domain in full, completed from reference TRBV5-1 and TRBJ2-1, reads KAGVTQTPRYLIKTRGQQVTLSCSPISGHRSVSWYQQTPGQGLQFLFEYFSETQRNKGNFPGRFSGRQFSNSRSEMNVSTLELGDSALYLCASSWTSVYNVQFFGPGTRLTVL.

This clonotype has a handful of counts. The chain is built from TRBV20-1 and TRBJ2-1, with 9 positions matching TRBD2. The CDR3 has 14 residues. V was clipped by 5 bases and J by 3 bases; unmatched bases: 5. The germline V gene has CDR1 DFQATT and CDR2 SNEGSKA (reference sequence). CDR3 nucleotide sequence: TGCAGTGCTTATACGACTAGCGGCTACAATGAGCAGTTCTTC. Protein sequence: CSAYTTSGYNEQFF.

This clonotype was seen a few times. The chain links TRBV28 to TRBJ1-1, with TRBD1 identical over 9 bases. The CDR3 contains 15 residues. The trim removed 6 bases at V and 2 bases at J, leaving 7 bases unmatched. Germline CDR1 MDHEN, CDR2 SYDVKM. This CDR3 is CASRLRDRENTEAFF. The CDR3 coding sequence is TGTGCCAGCAGACTCCGGGACAGGGAAAACACTGAAGCTTTCTTT.

This clonotype showed up just a few times. This rearrangement joins TRBV7-9 to TRBJ2-5; a weak D match, TRBD1 (6 bases). This CDR3 comprises 15 residues. The germline V gene encodes CDR1 SEHNR and CDR2 FQNEAQ (reference sequence). V was cut by 1 base and J by 4 bases, with 13 bases left in between. CDR3 protein: CASSLVNTGTETQYF. The DNA for the CDR3 is TGTGCCAGCAGCTTAGTGAATACAGGGACAGAGACCCAGTACTTC.

A note on this clonotype: Just one base apart from a much larger clone, this may be a read error. The chain recombines TRBV29-1 with TRBJ1-2; D remains ambiguous. CDR1 and CDR2 (germline): SQVTM, ANQGSEA. The CDR3 consists of 13 residues. CDR3 DNA: TGCGGCGCCGAACGGGGTTCTAACTATGGCTACACCTTC. It translates to CGAERGSNYGYTF.

The chain carries TRBV28 and TRBJ2-2; D not resolved. This CDR3 spans 17 amino acids. CDR1 and CDR2 from the germline V gene are MDHEN and SYDVKM. V gave up 1 base and J gave up 2 bases, with 14 bases separating them. The CDR3 loop reads CASSLSGPHSNTGELFF. CDR3 DNA sequence: TGTGCCAGCAGTTTATCCGGACCCCATTCCAACACCGGGGAGCTGTTTTTT.

The chain recombines TRBV30 with TRBJ2-3; TRBD1 aligns across 7 bases. CDR3 size: 12 residues. The ends lost 8 bases at V and 4 bases at J; junction bases unmatched: 6. Germline CDR1 GTSNPN, CDR2 SVGIG (reference sequence). DNA of the CDR3: TGTGCCCGACAGGGATGGGCAGATACGCAGTATTTT. Its translation: CARQGWADTQYF.

Worth noting for this clonotype: Since a much larger clone is just one base distant, this may be a read error. The genes are TRBV14 and TRBJ2-1, with TRBD2 identical over 8 bases. The J call is in doubt because the DNA end fits TRBJ2-7 better. Per the germline V gene, CDR1 is SGHDN and CDR2 is FVKESK. The CDR3 extends over 16 amino acids. The CDR3 loop is CASSHVAGSSYNEQYF. The CDR3 nucleotides read TGTGCCAGCAGCCACGTAGCGGGGAGCTCCTACAATGAGCAGTACTTC.

The V call is TRBV28, the J call TRBJ1-6; 7 bases line up with TRBD1. J was trimmed by 5 bases and V by 6 bases; bases with no gene match: 4. The V gene's germline CDR1 is MDHEN and CDR2 SYDVKM. This CDR3 is built from 14 residues. CDR3 loop: CASRGGTDNSPLHF. In nucleotides, the CDR3 is TGTGCCAGCAGGGGTGGGACAGATAATTCACCCCTCCACTTT.

There are a few counts of this clonotype. This sequence joins TRBV7-4 and TRBJ2-4, with 9 bases lining up with TRBD1. The CDR3 length is 20 residues. V lost 0 bases, J lost 0 bases, and 12 bases stayed unmatched. The germline V gene encodes CDR1 SGHVT and CDR2 SQSDAQ. The CDR3 region is CASSLARETGGTGAKNIQYF. As DNA, the CDR3 is TGTGCCAGCAGCTTAGCGCGAGAGACAGGGGGTACAGGAGCCAAAAACATTCAGTACTTC.

In this sample, this clonotype turned up once. V is TRBV24-1 and J is TRBJ2-6; D is unclear. The CDR3 runs to 17 residues. Trimming left V 4 bases short and J 1 base short, with 13 bases between. Germline lookup yields CDR1 KGHDR and CDR2 SFDVKD. The CDR3 DNA reads TGTGCCACCAGTGACTTCCATGTCCCTTCTGGGGCCAACGTCCTGACTTTC. Translation: CATSDFHVPSGANVLTF.